This passage covers 3 T cell receptor beta chains from one sample sequenced in a study of cytomegalovirus exposure and HLA in healthy donors. A multiplex PCR was run with 60 Vbeta primers and 13 Jbeta primers. The protocol was immunoSEQ multiplex PCR, while the TCRdb copy is restricted to in-frame clones and leaves out a portion. This sample yields fewer than 250,000 clones, of which around 87% are seen a single time; roughly 1.3% belongs to the top ten. Input material: PBMCs. The receptors were gathered from a man aged 30 to 45 in good health and CMV-seronegative.

The chain uses TRBV27 and TRBJ1-5, with unresolved D. CDR1 MNHEY and CDR2 SMNVEV come from the germline V gene (reference sequence). The CDR3 loop spans 17 amino acids. Trimming cost V 4 bases and J 1 base, with 17 bases left between them. CDR3 nucleotides: TGTGCCAGCAGTTCGCTAGTGCTGGCGGGCAGCAATCAGCCCCAGCATTTT. Amino acid sequence: CASSSLVLAGSNQPQHF.

This clone has a handful of counts. The chain is built from TRBV6-5 and TRBJ2-1, with 8 bases fitting TRBD2. Germline loops: CDR1 MNHEY, CDR2 SVGAGI. Trimming at V came to 7 bases and at J to 2 bases, leaving 7 bases not matched to a gene. The CDR3 runs 15 residues. CDR3 nucleotides: TGTGCCAGCATGGGTACGGGGGGGGCCTACAATGAGCAGTTCTTC. Translating gives CASMGTGGAYNEQFF.

The chain employs TRBV5-4 and TRBJ2-7; a possible D gene is TRBD1 (6 bases). The CDR3 spans 16 residues. The ends were cut back, 3 bases at V and 2 bases at J, with 18 bases in the middle. Looked up from germline, CDR1 is SGHNT and CDR2 is YYREEE (reference sequence). The CDR3 DNA follows: TGTGCCAGCAGCTGGGGGCCGAAAACAGGGACCTACGAGCAGTACTTC. This encodes CASSWGPKTGTYEQYF.